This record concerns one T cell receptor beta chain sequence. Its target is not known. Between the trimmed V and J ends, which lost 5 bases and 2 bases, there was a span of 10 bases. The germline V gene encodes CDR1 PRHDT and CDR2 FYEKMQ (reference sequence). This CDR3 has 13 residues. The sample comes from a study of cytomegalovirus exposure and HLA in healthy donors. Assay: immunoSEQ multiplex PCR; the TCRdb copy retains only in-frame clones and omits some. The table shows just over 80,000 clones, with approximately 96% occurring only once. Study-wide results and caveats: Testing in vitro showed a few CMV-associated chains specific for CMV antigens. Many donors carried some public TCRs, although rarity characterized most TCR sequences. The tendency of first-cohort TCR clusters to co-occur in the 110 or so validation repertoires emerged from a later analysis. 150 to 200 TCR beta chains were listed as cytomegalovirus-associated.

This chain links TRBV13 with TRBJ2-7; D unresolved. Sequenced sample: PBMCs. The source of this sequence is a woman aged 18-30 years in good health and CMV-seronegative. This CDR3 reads CASSPGTTYEQYF. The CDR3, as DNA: TGTGCCAGCAGCCCAGGAACCACCTACGAGCAGTACTTC.